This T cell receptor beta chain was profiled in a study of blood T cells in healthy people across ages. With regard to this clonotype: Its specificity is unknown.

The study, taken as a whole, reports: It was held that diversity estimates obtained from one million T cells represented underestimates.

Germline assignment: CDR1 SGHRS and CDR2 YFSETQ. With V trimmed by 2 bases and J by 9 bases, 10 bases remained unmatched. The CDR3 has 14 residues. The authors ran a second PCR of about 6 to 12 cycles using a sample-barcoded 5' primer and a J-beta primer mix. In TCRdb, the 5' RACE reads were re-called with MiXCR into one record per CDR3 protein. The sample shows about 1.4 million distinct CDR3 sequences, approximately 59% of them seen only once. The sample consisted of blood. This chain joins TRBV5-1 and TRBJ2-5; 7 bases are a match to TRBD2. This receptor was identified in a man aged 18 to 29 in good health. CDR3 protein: CASSLESLSGAQYF. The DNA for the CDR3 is TGCGCCAGCAGCTTAGAGTCCCTGAGCGGGGCCCAGTACTTC. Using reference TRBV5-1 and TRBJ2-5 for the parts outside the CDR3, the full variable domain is KAGVTQTPRYLIKTRGQQVTLSCSPISGHRSVSWYQQTPGQGLQFLFEYFSETQRNKGNFPGRFSGRQFSNSRSEMNVSTLELGDSALYLCASSLESLSGAQYFGPGTRLLVL.